The 4 T cell receptor beta chains below come from one sample, sequenced in a study of T cell responses to AZD1222 COVID-19 vaccine. The assay was immunoSEQ multiplex PCR, and TCRdb's table has in-frame clones only and misses some. There are under 150,000 clones in the sample; about 81% occur only once, and roughly 4.5% lies in the top ten. Specimen: peripheral blood, collected on day 0 of MenACWY control vaccination. The receptor set was obtained from an adult in good health.

This clone showed up just a few times. V gene TRBV19 combines with J gene TRBJ2-1, with 15 bases matching TRBD2. The trim removed 6 bases at V and 4 bases at J, leaving 13 bases unmatched. CDR1 is LNHDA and CDR2 is SQIVND in the germline V gene (reference sequence). CDR3 length: 19 residues. CDR3 sequence: CASSSGTSGGPARYNEQFF. CDR3 DNA: TGTGCCAGTAGCTCAGGGACTAGCGGGGGGCCAGCACGATACAATGAGCAGTTCTTC.

The J gene is TRBJ2-1, the V gene TRBV11-3; perhaps TRBD2 as D (7 bases). Per germline, CDR1 SGHNT and CDR2 YENEEA. CDR3 size: 14 residues. Trimming removed 5 bases at V and 5 bases at J, with 13 bases between. In DNA, the CDR3 is TGTGCCAGCAGCCCCGGGGGGCCGAACAATGAGCAGTTCTTC. Translating gives CASSPGGPNNEQFF.

This clone was observed a single time. The genes are TRBV7-3 and TRBJ1-1; no firm D call. Germline V CDR1 and CDR2: SGHTA, FQGTGA. Trimming shortened V by 1 base and J by 3 bases, and 6 bases separated the two germline ends. The CDR3 length is 13 residues. CDR3 nucleotide sequence: TGTGCCAGCAGCTTAAGTGGTTACACTGAAGCTTTCTTT. It encodes CASSLSGYTEAFF.

This sequence joins TRBV12-3 or TRBV12-4 and TRBJ1-1; D possibly corresponds to TRBD1 (6 bases). The CDR3 contains 13 residues. Trimming stripped 6 bases from V and 1 base from J, with 9 bases between. CDR3 nucleotide sequence: TGTGCCAGCAGCCAACAGGGGAACACTGAAGCTTTCTTT. This translates into CASSQQGNTEAFF.